This T cell receptor (beta chain) was profiled in a study of CD8+CD57+ T cells in acquired aplastic anemia. Genomic DNA templated the TCR beta VDJ and CDR3 profiling. One entry per CDR3 protein, called by TCRdb with MiXCR from the reads. The sample yields about 110,000 distinct CDR3 sequences, approximately 48% seen once. Sequencing was carried out using sorted CD4+, CD8+, or CD8+CD57+ T cells (not recorded which) from PBMCs. This TCR derives from a human donor in good health, serving as a control.

For the CDR3, the DNA is TGCAGCGTTGGTCCCGGGAATGGCTACACCTTC. Its protein product is CSVGPGNGYTF. V usage is TRBV29-1 and J usage is TRBJ1-2; unclear D gene. Germline loops: CDR1 SQVTM, CDR2 ANQGSEA. The CDR3 length is 11 residues. The ends were cut back, 4 bases at V and 6 bases at J, with 9 bases in the middle. The variable domain in full, completed from reference TRBV29-1 and TRBJ1-2, reads SAVISQKPSRDICQRGTSLTIQCQVDSQVTMMFWYRQQPGQSLTLIATANQGSEATYESGFVIDKFPISRPNLTFSTLTVSNMSPEDSSIYLCSVGPGNGYTFGSGTRLTVV.